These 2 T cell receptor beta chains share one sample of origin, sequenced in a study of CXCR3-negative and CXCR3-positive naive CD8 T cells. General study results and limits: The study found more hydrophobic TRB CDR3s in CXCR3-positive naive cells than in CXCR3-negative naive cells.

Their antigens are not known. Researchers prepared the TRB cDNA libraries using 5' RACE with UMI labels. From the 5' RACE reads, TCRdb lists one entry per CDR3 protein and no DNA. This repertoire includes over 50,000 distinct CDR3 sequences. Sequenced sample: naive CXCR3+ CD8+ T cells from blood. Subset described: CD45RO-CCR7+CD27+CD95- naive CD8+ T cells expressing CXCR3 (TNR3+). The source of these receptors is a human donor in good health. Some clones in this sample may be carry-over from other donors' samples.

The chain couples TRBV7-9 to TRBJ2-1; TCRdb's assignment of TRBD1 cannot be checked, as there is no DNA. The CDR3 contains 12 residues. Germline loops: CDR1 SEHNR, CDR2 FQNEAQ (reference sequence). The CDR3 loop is CASSGQAGDQFF.

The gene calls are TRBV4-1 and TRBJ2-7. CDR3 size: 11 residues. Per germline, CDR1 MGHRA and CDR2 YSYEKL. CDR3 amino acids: CASSQEGEQYF.